Listed here are 2 T cell receptor beta chains from one sample, sequenced in a study of PD-1 blockade in classical Hodgkin lymphoma. Each patient experienced a relapse that followed autologous stem cell transplantation, and brentuximab vedotin exposure varied. The method was immunoSEQ multiplex PCR; TCRdb's version includes in-frame clones alone and lacks a portion of them. The table shows tens of thousands of clones, with 80% to 90% occurring only once. The sequencing here drew on peripheral blood mononuclear cells (PBMCs), taken before the second cycle of nivolumab. These TCRs come from a human donor with classical Hodgkin lymphoma.

The CDR3 loop reads CASSFRWTGPKDGYTF. In nucleotides, the CDR3 is TGTGCCAGCAGTTTTCGTTGGACGGGCCCAAAAGACGGCTACACCTTC. The chain has TRBV27 and TRBJ1-2, with D uncertain. This CDR3 contains 16 residues. Trimming removed 3 bases from V and 8 bases from J, with 22 bases in between. CDR1 and CDR2 (germline): MNHEY, SMNVEV (reference sequence).

The chain is built from TRBV28 and TRBJ2-1, with 9 bases that match TRBD1. The CDR3 spans 16 residues. Trimming removed 6 bases from V and 3 bases from J; junction bases left unmatched: 9. CDR1 MDHEN and CDR2 SYDVKM come from the germline V gene. The CDR3: CASRGWTGENYNEQFF. In DNA, the CDR3 is TGTGCCAGCAGGGGGTGGACAGGGGAAAACTACAATGAGCAGTTCTTC.